Listed below are T cell receptor beta chains from one sample, sequenced in a study of yellow fever vaccine responses in identical twins. Each CDR3 protein gets one entry after TCRdb re-called the RT-PCR reads with MiXCR. The data show under 20,000 distinct CDR3 sequences, 65% to 85% seen once. The sequencing used T cells from blood (PBMCs), unsorted or a sorted subset (not recorded which), collected before or after yellow fever vaccination (not recorded which). These receptors were collected from a woman aged 18-35 years who received the yellow fever vaccine. Each CDR3 is given with its conserved first and last residue. D genes are given only for firm matches. A row's size may be missing; if present it is once, few, many or a size class.

size: .; J: TRBJ1-1; D: .; V: TRBV25-1; DNA: TGTGCCAGCAGGCACCCGGTAAGCACTGAAGCTTTCTTT; CDR3: CASRHPVSTEAFF
size: .; J: TRBJ2-5; D: TRBD2; V: TRBV4-2; DNA: TGTGCCAGCAGCCAAGAGGCGACTAGCGGGGGGGGAGAGACCCAGTACTTC; CDR3: CASSQEATSGGGETQYF
size: .; J: TRBJ2-5; D: .; V: TRBV7-9; DNA: TGTGCCAGCAGCTTAGTAATCGAGGGAAAAGAGACCCAGTACTTC; CDR3: CASSLVIEGKETQYF
size: .; J: TRBJ2-7; D: .; V: TRBV29-1; DNA: TGCAGCGTTGAGGTTGTGGGGGGAAGCCCCTACGAGCAGTACTTC; CDR3: CSVEVVGGSPYEQYF
size: few; J: TRBJ2-3; D: .; V: TRBV28; DNA: TGTGCCAGCAGAGAAATAAGGGACAACACAGATACGCAGTATTTT; CDR3: CASREIRDNTDTQYF
size: .; J: TRBJ1-1; D: .; V: TRBV20-1; DNA: TGCAGTGCTAGGGGGCAGAACACTGAAGCTTTCTTT; CDR3: CSARGQNTEAFF
size: .; J: TRBJ1-1; D: .; V: TRBV20-1; DNA: TGCAGTGCTAGATCCGGGACTGAAGCTTTCTTT; CDR3: CSARSGTEAFF
size: .; J: TRBJ2-6; D: .; V: TRBV19; DNA: TGTGCCAGTAGTACTCAGGGCCAGTACTCTGGGGCCAACGTCCTGACTTTC; CDR3: CASSTQGQYSGANVLTF
size: .; J: TRBJ1-3; D: .; V: TRBV10-1; DNA: TGCGCCAGCAGTCATGGGCCGAGCTCTGGAAACACCATATATTTT; CDR3: CASSHGPSSGNTIYF
size: .; J: TRBJ1-5; D: .; V: TRBV2; DNA: TGTGCCAGCAGTGGTCAACACAATCAGCCCCAGCATTTT; CDR3: CASSGQHNQPQHF
size: .; J: TRBJ2-1; D: TRBD1; V: TRBV18; DNA: TGTGCCAGCTCACCACGTCCAGGGGGCAATGAGCAGTTCTTC; CDR3: CASSPRPGGNEQFF
size: .; J: TRBJ1-5; D: .; V: TRBV6-4; DNA: TGTGCCAGCAGTGACAAGATAGGGCAGCCCCAGCATTTT; CDR3: CASSDKIGQPQHF
size: .; J: TRBJ2-5; D: .; V: TRBV29-1; DNA: TGCAGCGTTGAGCGTCAGGGAGTTCAAGAGACCCAGTACTTC; CDR3: CSVERQGVQETQYF
size: few; J: TRBJ2-3; D: .; V: TRBV15; DNA: TGTGCCACCAGCAGAGCCTCTAGTGGTCCAGATACGCAGTATTTT; CDR3: CATSRASSGPDTQYF
size: .; J: TRBJ1-1; D: TRBD1; V: TRBV29-1; DNA: TGCAGCGCCGGGACAGGACTGAACACTGAAGCTTTCTTT; CDR3: CSAGTGLNTEAFF
size: few; J: TRBJ2-3; D: .; V: TRBV2; DNA: TGTGCCAGCAGTGTGAGGAGTTACGCCAATATGTACACAGATACGCAGTATTTT; CDR3: CASSVRSYANMYTDTQYF
size: .; J: TRBJ2-4; D: TRBD1; V: TRBV28; DNA: TGTGCCAGCAGTCTCCCGACAGGGAATGTCAAAAACATTCAGTACTTC; CDR3: CASSLPTGNVKNIQYF
size: once; J: TRBJ2-7; D: TRBD2; V: TRBV20-1; DNA: TGCAGTGCTCCAGGTGGGAGGGGTCTCTACGAGCAGTACTTC; CDR3: CSAPGGRGLYEQYF
size: large; J: TRBJ2-3; D: .; V: TRBV5-1; DNA: TGCGCCAGCAGCTTGGGAGGGGATACGCAGTATTTT; CDR3: CASSLGGDTQYF
size: few; J: TRBJ2-1; D: .; V: TRBV20-1; DNA: TGCAGTGCTCCAACCCGTCTAGCGCAGTTCTTC; CDR3: CSAPTRLAQFF
size: .; J: TRBJ2-4; D: TRBD1; V: TRBV24-1; DNA: TGTGCCACCAGTGGAGGGGGCAGTAACATTCAGTACTTC; CDR3: CATSGGGSNIQYF
size: few; J: TRBJ1-2; D: .; V: TRBV7-6; DNA: TGTGCCAGCAGCCCGAGGGAGGCGTATGGCTACACCTTC; CDR3: CASSPREAYGYTF
size: .; J: TRBJ2-7; D: .; V: TRBV6-5; DNA: TGTGCCAGCAGTTACTCGAGGGGTGTTATGGACGAGCAGTACTTC; CDR3: CASSYSRGVMDEQYF
size: few; J: TRBJ2-1; D: TRBD2; V: TRBV12-3/TRBV12-4; DNA: TGTGCCAGCAGTTTTGGTCTAGCGGGAGTCCCACCCTACAATGAGCAGTTCTTC; CDR3: CASSFGLAGVPPYNEQFF
size: .; J: TRBJ2-3; D: TRBD2; V: TRBV11-1; DNA: TGTGCCAGCAGCTTCTGGGGGACTAGCGGGGAGGGAAGCACAGATACGCAGTATTTT; CDR3: CASSFWGTSGEGSTDTQYF
size: .; J: TRBJ2-7; D: .; V: TRBV20-1; DNA: TGCAGTGCTCGTACGGGACTCGTTTTATACGAGCAGTACTTC; CDR3: CSARTGLVLYEQYF